A single sample gave rise to the 4 T cell receptor beta chains below, sequenced in a study of cytomegalovirus exposure and HLA in healthy donors. The protocol was immunoSEQ multiplex PCR, while the TCRdb copy is restricted to in-frame clones and leaves out a portion. The sample has approximately 300,000 clones, more than 80% seen once. Source material: PBMCs. Source of these receptors: a woman aged 18 to 35 in good health and CMV-seronegative.

The V and J genes are TRBV28 and TRBJ2-4; 9 bases are a match to TRBD1. The J segment lost 8 bases and the V segment lost 2 bases, leaving 7 bases of the junction unmatched. The CDR3 loop spans 15 amino acids. Germline values: CDR1 MDHEN, CDR2 SYDVKM. CDR3 amino acids: CASSLGGRTGDIQYF. For the CDR3, the DNA is TGTGCCAGCAGTTTAGGGGGCAGGACAGGGGACATTCAGTACTTC.

The V call is TRBV5-1, the J call TRBJ1-2; D gene ambiguous. The CDR3 spans 14 residues. Germline V gene lookup returns CDR1 SGHRS and CDR2 YFSETQ. V was pared by 4 bases and J by 5 bases, with 15 bases between. For the CDR3, the DNA is TGCGCCAGCAGCCCGGAGGGATGGGCGTATGGCTACACCTTC. Its protein product is CASSPEGWAYGYTF.

The CDR3, as DNA: TGCGCCAGCAGCCAAGGTCAGGACTATGGCTACACCTTC. It specifies CASSQGQDYGYTF. The chain combines TRBV4-3 with TRBJ1-2; D gene uncertain. The CDR3 runs 13 residues. Trimming took off 1 base at V and 3 bases at J, with 6 bases between the two ends. CDR1 is LGHNA, CDR2 YSLEER, per germline.

This chain connects TRBV5-6 to TRBJ2-5; 7 bases line up with TRBD1. Germline values: CDR1 SGHDT, CDR2 YYEEEE. Germline trimming cut 4 bases from V and 4 bases from J; bases unmatched to any gene: 7. The CDR3 is made up of 14 amino acids. The CDR3 DNA follows: TGTGCCAGCAGCCGAGGGACAGTAGGAGAGACCCAGTACTTC. Translating gives CASSRGTVGETQYF.